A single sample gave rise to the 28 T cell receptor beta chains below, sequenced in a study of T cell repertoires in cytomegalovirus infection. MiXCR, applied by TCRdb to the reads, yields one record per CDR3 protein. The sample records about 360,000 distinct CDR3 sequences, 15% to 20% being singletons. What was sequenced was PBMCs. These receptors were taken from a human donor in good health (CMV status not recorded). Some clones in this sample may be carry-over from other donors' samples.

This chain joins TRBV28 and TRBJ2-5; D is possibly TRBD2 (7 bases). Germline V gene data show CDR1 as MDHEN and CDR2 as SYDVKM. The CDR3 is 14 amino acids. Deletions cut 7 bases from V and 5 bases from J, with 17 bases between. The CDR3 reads CASTPPGGGETQYF. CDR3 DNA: TGTGCCAGCACCCCCCCGGGGGGCGGGGAGACCCAGTACTTC.

The CDR3 reads CSAGTGLHYNSPLHF. In DNA, the CDR3 is TGCAGTGCCGGCACAGGGCTCCACTATAATTCACCCCTCCACTTT. The J gene is TRBJ1-6, the V gene TRBV20-1, with D maybe TRBD1 (6 bases). The ends were cut back, 6 bases at V and 3 bases at J, with 15 bases in the middle. In germline, CDR1 is DFQATT, CDR2 SNEGSKA (reference sequence). The CDR3 has 15 amino acids.

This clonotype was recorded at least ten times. CDR3 DNA: TGTGCCAGCAGCTTTAATGGCCCGCTCGATCAGCAGTATTTT. Translated: CASSFNGPLDQQYF. This sequence joins TRBV7-2 and TRBJ2-3; D ambiguous. Trimming removed 3 bases from V and 11 bases from J, with 18 bases in between. This CDR3 is built from 14 residues. CDR1 SGHTA and CDR2 FQGNSA come from the germline V gene.

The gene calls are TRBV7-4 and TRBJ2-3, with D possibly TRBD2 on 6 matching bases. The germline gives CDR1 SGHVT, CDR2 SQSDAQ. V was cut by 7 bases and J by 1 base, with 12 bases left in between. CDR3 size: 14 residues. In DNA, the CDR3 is TGTGCCAGCATCCCTCCGGGGGGCACAGATACGCAGTATTTT. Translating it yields CASIPPGGTDTQYF.

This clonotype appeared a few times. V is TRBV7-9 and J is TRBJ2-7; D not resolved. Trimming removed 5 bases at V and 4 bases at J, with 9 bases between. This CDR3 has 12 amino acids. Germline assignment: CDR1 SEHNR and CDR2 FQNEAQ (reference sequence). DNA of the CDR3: TGTGCCAGCAGCGGAAGTAGATACGAGCAGTACTTC. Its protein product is CASSGSRYEQYF.

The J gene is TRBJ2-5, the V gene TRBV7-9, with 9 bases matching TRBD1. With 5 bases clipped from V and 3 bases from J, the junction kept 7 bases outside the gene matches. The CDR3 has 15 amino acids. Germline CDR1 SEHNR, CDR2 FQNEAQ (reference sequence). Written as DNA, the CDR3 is TGTGCCAGCAGCCTCAGGAGGGACAGGGAAGAGACCCAGTACTTC. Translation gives CASSLRRDREETQYF. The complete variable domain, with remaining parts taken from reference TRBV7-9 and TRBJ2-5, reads DTGVSQNPRHKITKRGQNVTFRCDPISEHNRLYWYRQTLGQGPEFLTYFQNEAQLEKSRLLSDRFSAERPKGSFSTLEIQRTEQGDSAMYLCASSLRRDREETQYFGPGTRLLVL.

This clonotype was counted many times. The DNA for the CDR3 is TGTGCCAGTAGGAAAACTCAGGGTAACTATGGCTACACCTTC. Translated: CASRKTQGNYGYTF. The V call is TRBV19, the J call TRBJ1-2, with D tentatively TRBD1 (5 bases). V dropped 6 bases and J dropped 1 base, with 12 bases sitting between them. This CDR3 has 14 amino acids. Germline values: CDR1 LNHDA, CDR2 SQIVND (reference sequence).

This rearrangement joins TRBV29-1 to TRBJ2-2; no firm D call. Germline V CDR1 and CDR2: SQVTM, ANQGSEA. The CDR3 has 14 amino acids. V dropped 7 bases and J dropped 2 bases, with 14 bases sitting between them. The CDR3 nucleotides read TGCAGCGCAGAGACAAGCCTCAACACCGGGGAGCTGTTTTTT. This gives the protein CSAETSLNTGELFF.

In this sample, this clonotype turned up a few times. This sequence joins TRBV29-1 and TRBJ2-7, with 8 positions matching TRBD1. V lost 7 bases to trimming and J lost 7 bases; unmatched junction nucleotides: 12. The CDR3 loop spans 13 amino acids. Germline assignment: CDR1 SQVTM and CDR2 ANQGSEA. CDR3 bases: TGCAGCGCGGGGACGGGACAGGCGTGGGAGCAGTACTTC. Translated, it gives CSAGTGQAWEQYF.

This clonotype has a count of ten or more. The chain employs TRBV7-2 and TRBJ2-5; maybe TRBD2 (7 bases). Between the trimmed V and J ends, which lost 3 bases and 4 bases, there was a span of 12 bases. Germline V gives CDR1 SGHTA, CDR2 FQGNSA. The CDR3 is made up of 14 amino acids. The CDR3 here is CASSFRGGGETQYF. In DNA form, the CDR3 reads TGTGCCAGCAGCTTTCGGGGAGGGGGAGAGACCCAGTACTTC.

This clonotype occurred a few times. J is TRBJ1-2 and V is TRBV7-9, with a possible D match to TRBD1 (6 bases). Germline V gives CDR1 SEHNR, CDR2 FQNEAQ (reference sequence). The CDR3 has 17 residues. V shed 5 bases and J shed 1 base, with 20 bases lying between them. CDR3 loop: CASSPQYPGHFNYGYTF. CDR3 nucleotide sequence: TGTGCCAGCAGCCCACAATATCCGGGACACTTTAACTATGGCTACACCTTC.

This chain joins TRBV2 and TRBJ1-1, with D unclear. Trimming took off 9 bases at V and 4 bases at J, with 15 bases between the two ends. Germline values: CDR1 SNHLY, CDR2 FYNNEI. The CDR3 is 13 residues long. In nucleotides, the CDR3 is TGTGCCAGTGTAGGCGGGTCGGGCACTGAAGCTTTCTTT. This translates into CASVGGSGTEAFF.

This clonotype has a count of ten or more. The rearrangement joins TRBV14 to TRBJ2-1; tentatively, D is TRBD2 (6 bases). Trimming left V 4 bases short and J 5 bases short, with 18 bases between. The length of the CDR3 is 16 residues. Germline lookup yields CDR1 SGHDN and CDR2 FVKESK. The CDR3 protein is CASSPYWDLGHNEQFF. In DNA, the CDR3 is TGTGCCAGCAGCCCTTACTGGGACTTGGGCCACAATGAGCAGTTCTTC.

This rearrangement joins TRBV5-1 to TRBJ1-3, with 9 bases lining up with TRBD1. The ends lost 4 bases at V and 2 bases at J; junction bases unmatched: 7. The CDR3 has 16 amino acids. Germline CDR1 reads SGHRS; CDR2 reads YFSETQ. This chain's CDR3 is CASSPGTGRTGNTIYF. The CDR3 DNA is TGCGCCAGCAGCCCAGGGACAGGGAGGACTGGAAACACCATATATTTT.

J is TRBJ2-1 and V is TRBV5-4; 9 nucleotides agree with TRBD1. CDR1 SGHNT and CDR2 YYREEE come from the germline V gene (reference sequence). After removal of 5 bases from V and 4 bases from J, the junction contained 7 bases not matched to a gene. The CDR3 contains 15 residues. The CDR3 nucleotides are TGTGCCAGCAGTTTACCGGGACAGGGTTACAATGAGCAGTTCTTC. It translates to CASSLPGQGYNEQFF.

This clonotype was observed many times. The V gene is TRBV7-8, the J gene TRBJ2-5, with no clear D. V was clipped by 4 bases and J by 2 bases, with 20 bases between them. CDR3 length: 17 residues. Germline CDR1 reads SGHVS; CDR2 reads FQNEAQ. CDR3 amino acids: CASSSSGFSGGQETQYF. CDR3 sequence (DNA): TGTGCCAGCAGCTCTTCGGGTTTCTCCGGCGGACAAGAGACCCAGTACTTC.

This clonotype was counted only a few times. The chain's CDR3 is CASSGRAPSDQTLRSTDTQYF. In DNA form, the CDR3 reads TGTGCCAGCAGCGGGAGGGCCCCTAGCGACCAGACCTTAAGGAGCACAGATACGCAGTATTTT. The chain has TRBV7-9 and TRBJ2-3; 7 nucleotides agree with TRBD2. This CDR3 spans 21 amino acids. Trimming at V came to 5 bases and at J to 0 bases, leaving 23 bases not matched to a gene. Germline V gene sequence: CDR1 SEHNR, CDR2 FQNEAQ (reference sequence).

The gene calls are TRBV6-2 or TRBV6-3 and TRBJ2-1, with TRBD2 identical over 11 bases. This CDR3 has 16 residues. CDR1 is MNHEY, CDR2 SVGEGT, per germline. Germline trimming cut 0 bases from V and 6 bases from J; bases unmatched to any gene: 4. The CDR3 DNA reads TGTGCCAGCAGTTACTCTTTAGCGGGGGGGAGCAATGAGCAGTTCTTC. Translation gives CASSYSLAGGSNEQFF.

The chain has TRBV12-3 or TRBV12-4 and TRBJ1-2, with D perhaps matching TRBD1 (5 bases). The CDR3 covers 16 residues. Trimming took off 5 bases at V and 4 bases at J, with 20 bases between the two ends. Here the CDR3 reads CASSTSIDSPLYGYTF. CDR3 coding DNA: TGTGCCAGCAGTACCAGCATCGACAGCCCCCTCTATGGCTACACCTTC.

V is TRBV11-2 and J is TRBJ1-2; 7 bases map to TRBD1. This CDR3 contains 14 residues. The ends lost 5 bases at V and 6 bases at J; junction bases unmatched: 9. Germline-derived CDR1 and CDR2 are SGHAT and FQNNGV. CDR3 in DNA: TGTGCCAGCAGCCCCGACAGGGAGGCGAATGGCTACACCTTC. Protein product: CASSPDREANGYTF.

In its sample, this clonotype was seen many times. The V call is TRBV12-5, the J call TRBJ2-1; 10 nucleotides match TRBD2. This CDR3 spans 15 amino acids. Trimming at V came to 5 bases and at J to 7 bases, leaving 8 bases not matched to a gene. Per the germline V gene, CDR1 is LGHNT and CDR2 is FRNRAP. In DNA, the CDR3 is TGTGCTAGTGGTCGTGTGGCTAGCGGGAGAAATGAGCAGTTCTTC. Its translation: CASGRVASGRNEQFF.

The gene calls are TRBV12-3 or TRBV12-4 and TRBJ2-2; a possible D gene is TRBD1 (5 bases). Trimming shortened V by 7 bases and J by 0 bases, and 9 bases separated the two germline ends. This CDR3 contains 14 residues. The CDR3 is CASTWTTNTGELFF. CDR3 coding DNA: TGTGCCAGCACCTGGACAACGAACACCGGGGAGCTGTTTTTT.

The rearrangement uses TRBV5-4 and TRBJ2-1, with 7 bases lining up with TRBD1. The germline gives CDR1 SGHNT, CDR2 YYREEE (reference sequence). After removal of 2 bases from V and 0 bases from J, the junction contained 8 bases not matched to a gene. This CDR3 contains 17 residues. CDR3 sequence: CASSLATGPSSYNEQFF. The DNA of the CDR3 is TGTGCCAGCAGCTTAGCGACAGGGCCCAGCTCCTACAATGAGCAGTTCTTC.

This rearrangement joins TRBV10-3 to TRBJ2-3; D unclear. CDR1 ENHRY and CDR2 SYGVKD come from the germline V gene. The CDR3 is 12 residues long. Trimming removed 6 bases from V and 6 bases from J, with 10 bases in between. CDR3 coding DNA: TGTGCCATCAGCCGCGGTCCCGATACGCAGTATTTT. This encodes CAISRGPDTQYF.

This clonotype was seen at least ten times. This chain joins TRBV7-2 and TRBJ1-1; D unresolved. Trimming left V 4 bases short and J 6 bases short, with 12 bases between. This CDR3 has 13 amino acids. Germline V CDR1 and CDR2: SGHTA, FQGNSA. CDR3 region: CASSWAPLAEAFF. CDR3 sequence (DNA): TGTGCCAGCAGCTGGGCGCCCCTAGCTGAAGCTTTCTTT.

CDR3 sequence reads: CASSFGQAEAFF. As DNA, the CDR3 is TGTGCCAGCAGTTTCGGGCAGGCTGAAGCTTTCTTT. The chain uses TRBV12-3 or TRBV12-4 and TRBJ1-1; D unresolved. Trimming cost V 3 bases and J 6 bases, with 8 bases left between them. The CDR3 has 12 amino acids.

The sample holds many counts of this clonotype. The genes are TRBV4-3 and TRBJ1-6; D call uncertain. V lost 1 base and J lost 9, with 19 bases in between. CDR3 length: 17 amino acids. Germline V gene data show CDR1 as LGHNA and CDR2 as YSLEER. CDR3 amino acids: CASSQGETSSLRSPLHF. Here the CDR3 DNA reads TGCGCCAGCAGCCAAGGTGAAACCTCGTCTTTGCGTTCACCCCTCCACTTT.

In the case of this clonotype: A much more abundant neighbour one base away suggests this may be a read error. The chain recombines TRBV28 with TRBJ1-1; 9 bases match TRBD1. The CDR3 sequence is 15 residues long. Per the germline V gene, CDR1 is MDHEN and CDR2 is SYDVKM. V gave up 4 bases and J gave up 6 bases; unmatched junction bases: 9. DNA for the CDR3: TGTGCCAGCAGTTCCTCCGGGACAGGGTTGGCTGAAGCTTTCTTT. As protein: CASSSSGTGLAEAFF.